The clone carrying this T cell receptor beta chain was observed a handful of times. RNA was extracted with the RNeasy kit, and a quantity of roughly 0.5 to 1 ug was reverse transcribed using random hexamers. Multiplex PCR with immunoSEQ amplified the TCR beta CDR3 across 54 Vbeta and 13 Jbeta. TCRdb passed the immunoSEQ multiplex PCR reads through MiXCR, listing each CDR3 protein once. The table includes around 180,000 distinct CDR3 sequences, 90% to 95% detected once. The sample originates from a study of CD8 T cells in Susac syndrome. This clonotype was obtained from a human donor with multiple sclerosis. Sequences were obtained from CD4+ T cells from PBMCs.

The CDR3 sequence is CASSPAGDYGYTF. CDR3 bases: TGCGCCAGCAGCCCCGCAGGGGACTATGGCTACACCTTC. V usage is TRBV5-1 and J usage is TRBJ1-2; weak D call: TRBD1 (6 bases). This CDR3 is 13 amino acids long. Germline V gene data show CDR1 as SGHRS and CDR2 as YFSETQ. V lost 4 bases and J 3 bases, leaving 10 bases between the germline ends.